Below, one T cell receptor beta chain is given with its context. The antigen is not known. TCRdb processed the reads anew with MiXCR; each CDR3 protein has one entry. The repertoire has hundreds of thousands of distinct CDR3 sequences, 15% to 20% of them found once; the top ten carry approximately 12%. The data belong to a study of T cell repertoires in cytomegalovirus infection. As for the study in general: Indications came from public TCR beta signatures; they pointed to CMV infection and to a matching HLA type.

Study results and limitations: The response measured ex vivo was dominated by TCR beta clonotypes (HLA-C-restricted and CMV-specific).

The ends were cut back, 6 bases at V and 0 bases at J, with 13 bases in the middle. Per germline, CDR1 MNHEY and CDR2 SVGAGI. The CDR3 has 15 amino acids. The chain recombines TRBV6-5 with TRBJ2-3; D tentatively fits TRBD1 or TRBD2 (5 bases each). The receptor was derived from a human donor in good health (CMV status not recorded). Some clones in this sample may be carry-over from other donors' samples. The material sequenced was PBMCs. Here the CDR3 reads CASSLEGRSTDTQYF. The CDR3 region has the DNA TGTGCCAGCAGCCTTGAGGGGCGAAGCACAGATACGCAGTATTTT.